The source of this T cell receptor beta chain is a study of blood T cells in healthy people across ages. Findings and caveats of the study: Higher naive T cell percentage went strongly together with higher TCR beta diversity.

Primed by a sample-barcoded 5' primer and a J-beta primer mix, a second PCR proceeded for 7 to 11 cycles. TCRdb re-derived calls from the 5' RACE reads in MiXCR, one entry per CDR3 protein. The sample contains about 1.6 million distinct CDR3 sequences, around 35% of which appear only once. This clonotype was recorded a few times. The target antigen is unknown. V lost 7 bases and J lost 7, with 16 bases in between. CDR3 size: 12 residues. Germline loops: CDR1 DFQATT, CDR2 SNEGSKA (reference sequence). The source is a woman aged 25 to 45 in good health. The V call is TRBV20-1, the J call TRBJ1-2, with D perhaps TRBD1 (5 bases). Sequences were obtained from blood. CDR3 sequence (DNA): TGCAGTGTCAGCTCCGGGGCGGGTGGCTACACCTTC. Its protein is CSVSSGAGGYTF.